This T cell receptor beta chain was recorded in a study of Tregs in tolerant kidney transplant recipients. General study points: Biological reproducibility was not directly addressed, but technical replication error appeared minimal.

Produced via immunoSEQ multiplex PCR; TCRdb's table is partial and in-frame only. The table has roughly 45,000 clones, about 90% seen once. Thawed PBMCs were FACS-sorted into unstimulated CD4+CD25+CD127- regulatory T cells, CD4+CD25- non-regulatory cells, CD4 and CD8 cells. As regards this clone: Its antigen is as yet unknown.

This CDR3 has 16 amino acids. Trimming left V 6 bases short and J 1 base short, with 16 bases between. Germline V gene data show CDR1 as MDHEN and CDR2 as SYDVKM. Sequences were obtained from Tregs from blood. The sequence derives from a human donor in good health. V gene TRBV28 combines with J gene TRBJ1-3; a possible D gene is TRBD1 (6 bases). CDR3 bases: TGTGCCAGCAGAAAGGGGGGCGGACTTTCTGGAAACACCATATATTTT. Its protein is CASRKGGGLSGNTIYF.